A selection of T cell receptor beta chains follows, all from one sample in a study of vaccination effects on CD4 cells after COVID-19. Sequencing was performed with immunoSEQ multiplex PCR; in TCRdb, only in-frame clones are kept and a portion is missing. The sample consists of tens of thousands of clones, 60% to 85% of them appearing once. No antigen has been assigned to these receptors. Sequenced material: CD4+ T cells from PBMCs cultured without peptide, taken before COVID-19 vaccination. The source is a human donor who received a COVID-19 vaccine. Both conserved end residues are part of each CDR3. A D gene is named only where the DNA matches it firmly. A clone size is listed for some rows: how often the clone was seen (once, few, many), or a class if it is expanded.

J: TRBJ2-5; D: NA; V: TRBV28; size: NA; DNA: TGTGCCAGCAGTTTAACCCTTTCCCAAGAGACCCAGTACTTC; CDR3: CASSLTLSQETQYF
J: TRBJ1-1; D: NA; V: TRBV2; size: NA; DNA: TGTGCCAGCAGTGAATGGGAAGGGCTCCCCGAAGCTTTCTTT; CDR3: CASSEWEGLPEAFF
J: TRBJ2-5; D: TRBD1; V: TRBV6-1; size: NA; DNA: TGTGCCAGCAGTGCCATACCCGGGACAGTAAATCAAGAGACCCAGTACTTC; CDR3: CASSAIPGTVNQETQYF
J: TRBJ1-6; D: TRBD1; V: TRBV6-5; size: NA; DNA: TGTGCCAGCAGAACCGACAGGGGAGGTTCACCCCTCCACTTT; CDR3: CASRTDRGGSPLHF
J: TRBJ1-2; D: TRBD1; V: TRBV14; size: few; DNA: TGTGCCAGCAGCCTTGGGACAGCGATCTATGGCTACACCTTC; CDR3: CASSLGTAIYGYTF
J: TRBJ2-4; D: TRBD2; V: TRBV4-1; size: NA; DNA: TGCGCCAGCAGCCAAGAGCGGGGGTGGGACAAAAACATTCAGTACTTC; CDR3: CASSQERGWDKNIQYF
J: TRBJ1-1; D: NA; V: TRBV13; size: NA; DNA: TGTGCCAGCAGCTCGGGCTTTGTTGAAGCTTTCTTT; CDR3: CASSSGFVEAFF
J: TRBJ1-1; D: NA; V: TRBV5-1; size: NA; DNA: TGCGCCAGCAGCTTGGGGGCCAATCGAATCAGGGGCCCTGGCGAAGCTTTCTTT; CDR3: CASSLGANRIRGPGEAFF
J: TRBJ2-1; D: NA; V: TRBV18; size: few; DNA: TGTGCCAGCTCACCAGCCAGCGCGCAGTTCTTC; CDR3: CASSPASAQFF
J: TRBJ2-5; D: TRBD2; V: TRBV18; size: NA; DNA: TGTGCCAGCTCATGGACTAGAGAGGAGACCCAGTACTTC; CDR3: CASSWTREETQYF
J: TRBJ2-5; D: NA; V: TRBV24-1; size: NA; DNA: TGTGCCACCAGTGATCCCGGACAGGGAGGGGAGACCCAGTACTTC; CDR3: CATSDPGQGGETQYF
J: TRBJ2-3; D: TRBD2; V: TRBV7-9; size: NA; DNA: TGTGCCAGCAGGACTAGCGGGGGGTCAGATACGCAGTATTTT; CDR3: CASRTSGGSDTQYF
J: TRBJ2-6; D: NA; V: TRBV5-1; size: once; DNA: TGCGCCAGCAGCCTGGGACTGTTCTCTGGGGCCAACGTCCTGACTTTC; CDR3: CASSLGLFSGANVLTF
J: TRBJ1-5; D: NA; V: TRBV6-4; size: NA; DNA: TGTGCCAGCAGTGAAGGGGGAGATAGCAATCAGCCCCAGCATTTT; CDR3: CASSEGGDSNQPQHF
J: TRBJ1-2; D: TRBD1; V: TRBV7-8; size: few; DNA: TGTGCCAGCAGCTCAGAGAAAGGACAGGGGCACTATGGCTACACCTTC; CDR3: CASSSEKGQGHYGYTF
J: TRBJ1-5; D: NA; V: TRBV21-1; size: NA; DNA: TGTGCCAGCAGCAAACAGTGCAGTCAGATAGGATATAGCAATCAGCCCCAGCATTTT; CDR3: CASSKQCSQIGYSNQPQHF
J: TRBJ2-6; D: NA; V: TRBV7-2; size: NA; DNA: TGTGCCAGCAGCTCAGGGGGGGCTGGGGCCAACGTCCTGACTTTC; CDR3: CASSSGGAGANVLTF
J: TRBJ2-5; D: NA; V: TRBV28; size: NA; DNA: TGTGCCAGCAGTCGTGGGGGTCAAGAGACCCAGTACTTC; CDR3: CASSRGGQETQYF
J: TRBJ1-2; D: TRBD1; V: TRBV15; size: NA; DNA: TGTGCCACCAGCAGCCGATATCCGGGACAGGGTGACTATGGCTACACCTTC; CDR3: CATSSRYPGQGDYGYTF
J: TRBJ2-3; D: TRBD2; V: TRBV6-5; size: NA; DNA: TGTGCCAGCATGCGGCGGGGGGGCCACGATACGCAGTATTTT; CDR3: CASMRRGGHDTQYF
J: TRBJ2-2; D: NA; V: TRBV4-2; size: once; DNA: TGTGCCAGCAGCCAAGATCTCGGGGGTTTTGACGGGGAGCTGTTTTTT; CDR3: CASSQDLGGFDGELFF
J: TRBJ2-5; D: TRBD1; V: TRBV9; size: once; DNA: TGTGCCAGCAGCGCGACAGGGGTATGGGAGACCCAGTACTTC; CDR3: CASSATGVWETQYF
J: TRBJ2-2; D: NA; V: TRBV11-2; size: NA; DNA: TGTGCCAGCAGCCCTATCTCCGGGAGAGAGACCGGGGAGCTGTTTTTT; CDR3: CASSPISGRETGELFF
J: TRBJ1-5; D: NA; V: TRBV5-1; size: NA; DNA: TGCGCCAGCAGCCCGGGCATGGGGGGTCAGCCCCAGCATTTT; CDR3: CASSPGMGGQPQHF
J: TRBJ2-2; D: NA; V: TRBV10-1; size: NA; DNA: TGCGCCAGCAGTGAGTCGATCGCAGCGAAAGGGGAGCTGTTTTTT; CDR3: CASSESIAAKGELFF
J: TRBJ2-5; D: NA; V: TRBV5-1; size: NA; DNA: TGCGCCAGCAGCCTGCTAGAGACCCAGTACTTC; CDR3: CASSLLETQYF
J: TRBJ2-1; D: TRBD2; V: TRBV5-1; size: NA; DNA: TGCGCCAGCAGCTTAGGACTAGCGGGGGGGCCAAGTGAGCAGTTCTTC; CDR3: CASSLGLAGGPSEQFF
J: TRBJ1-2; D: NA; V: TRBV28; size: NA; DNA: TGTGCCAGCACCACCCTTTACTATGGCTACACCTTC; CDR3: CASTTLYYGYTF
J: TRBJ2-2; D: NA; V: TRBV5-1; size: NA; DNA: TGCGCCAGCAGCTTCTCGGGGATCGGCACCGGGGAGCTGTTTTTT; CDR3: CASSFSGIGTGELFF
J: TRBJ2-1; D: TRBD2; V: TRBV4-2; size: few; DNA: TGTGCCAGCAGCCAAGATAGGCAGCGGGGGGGAGACGGTGAGCAGTTCTTC; CDR3: CASSQDRQRGGDGEQFF
J: TRBJ2-3; D: TRBD1; V: TRBV5-1; size: NA; DNA: TGCGCCAGCAGCGTCGACAGGGGGCAAAGCACAGATACGCAGTATTTT; CDR3: CASSVDRGQSTDTQYF
J: TRBJ1-1; D: NA; V: TRBV18; size: NA; DNA: TGTGCCAGCTCACCGCAGGGTGAGAACACTGAAGCTTTCTTT; CDR3: CASSPQGENTEAFF
J: TRBJ2-3; D: TRBD1; V: TRBV7-2; size: NA; DNA: TGTGCCAGCAGCTTCCGGGACAGGGGAAGGGGAGATACGCAGTATTTT; CDR3: CASSFRDRGRGDTQYF
J: TRBJ2-3; D: TRBD1; V: TRBV7-8; size: NA; DNA: TGTGCCAGCAGCTTAGCGGCAGGGGGCAGAGGGACAGATACGCAGTATTTT; CDR3: CASSLAAGGRGTDTQYF
J: TRBJ2-3; D: NA; V: TRBV24-1; size: NA; DNA: TGTGCCACCAGTGATATTGGGTTTGGCCCAGATACGCAGTATTTT; CDR3: CATSDIGFGPDTQYF
J: TRBJ1-2; D: NA; V: TRBV3-1/TRBV3-2; size: NA; DNA: TGTGCCAGCAGTCGTAGGGGCGAGGGAGACTATGGCTACACCTTC; CDR3: CASSRRGEGDYGYTF